Reported below is one TCR beta chain. The CDR3 has 16 residues. Germline lookup yields CDR1 MNHEY and CDR2 SVGEGT. V shed 0 bases and J 4 bases; nucleotides not matched to a gene: 9. This record comes from a study of Ad26.COV2.S vaccination and SARS-CoV-2 variants. The treatment denotes: around 19 received Ad26.COV2.S at low or high dose, single or two shots; roughly five received placebo; per-sample allocation not given. At day 63 after the first vaccine or placebo injection, samples were drawn. TCRdb's copy holds only in-frame clones and misses some; the assay was immunoSEQ multiplex PCR. The sample holds approximately 480,000 clones, 87% seen once.

V is TRBV6-2 or TRBV6-3 and J is TRBJ2-7; 7 bases line up with TRBD2. The sample in question was peripheral blood, obtained in a trial of Ad26.COV2.S vaccine versus placebo. The source is a person between 18 and 65 years old who received the Ad26.COV2.S COVID-19 vaccine or a placebo. CDR3 sequence (DNA): TGTGCCAGCAGTTACTCGATTAGACTAGCAGATTACGAGCAGTACTTC. Protein: CASSYSIRLADYEQYF.